The 21 T cell receptor beta chains below were found in one sample sequenced in a study of T cells in Graves' hyperthyroidism and ophthalmopathy. The CDR3 regions of TCR beta were amplified from RNA transcripts. HTBI primers were employed in a first-round RT-PCR of the TCR CDR3. TCRdb itself ran the multiplex PCR reads through MiXCR, one entry per CDR3 protein. The data show around 250,000 distinct CDR3 sequences, roughly 14% seen once. Sequenced input: blood. Receptors originate from a woman aged 40 to 50 with Graves' hyperthyroidism that later progressed to Graves' ophthalmopathy.

This clonotype was recorded at least ten times. The gene calls are TRBV29-1 and TRBJ2-3; D might be TRBD1 (5 bases). The CDR3 is 13 amino acids. V lost 4 bases to trimming and J lost 2 bases, with 10 bases between them. Germline CDR1 SQVTM, CDR2 ANQGSEA. This CDR3 is CSVVGANTDTQYF. In DNA form, the CDR3 reads TGCAGCGTTGTTGGGGCTAACACAGATACGCAGTATTTT.

This clonotype was counted many times. CDR3 sequence: CASSQQETQYF. Written as DNA, the CDR3 is TGTGCCAGCAGCCAGCAAGAGACCCAGTACTTC. The chain carries TRBV28 and TRBJ2-5; D ambiguous. The CDR3 has 11 residues. Trimming removed 6 bases at V and 2 bases at J, with 4 bases between. The germline V gene has CDR1 MDHEN and CDR2 SYDVKM. Combining the CDR3 with reference TRBV28 and TRBJ2-5 gives the whole variable domain DVKVTQSSRYLVKRTGEKVFLECVQDMDHENMFWYRQDPGLGLRLIYFSYDVKMKEKGDIPEGYSVSREKKERFSLILESASTNQTSMYLCASSQQETQYFGPGTRLLVL.

Written as DNA, the CDR3 is TGCGCCAGCAGCCAAGATAGGGACAGGATTAATTCACCCCTCCACTTT. It specifies CASSQDRDRINSPLHF. The V call is TRBV4-1, the J call TRBJ1-6, with 8 positions matching TRBD1. Looked up from germline, CDR1 is MGHRA and CDR2 is YSYEKL. V trimming: 0 bases; J trimming: 6 bases; junction bases outside the gene matches: 4. The CDR3 extends over 16 amino acids.

This clonotype turned up a few times. DNA of the CDR3: TGCGCCAGCAGCTTGGGCCCTAGCGGGGGTTTGGATACGCAGTATTTT. It encodes CASSLGPSGGLDTQYF. This chain uses TRBV5-1 with TRBJ2-3; 10 bases match TRBD2. The CDR3 contains 16 residues. V lost 0 bases to trimming and J lost 6 bases; unmatched junction nucleotides: 7. The germline CDR1 and CDR2 sequences are SGHRS and YFSETQ.

This clonotype was observed at least ten times. The gene calls are TRBV27 and TRBJ2-1, with TRBD1 matching 8 bases. With V trimmed by 4 bases and J by 2 bases, 7 bases remained unmatched. Germline V gene data show CDR1 as MNHEY and CDR2 as SMNVEV (reference sequence). The CDR3 runs 16 residues. The CDR3, as DNA: TGTGCCAGCAGTTCTATTGAGGACAGGGCCTACAATGAGCAGTTCTTC. Its protein product is CASSSIEDRAYNEQFF.

This clonotype was detected ten times or more. This chain uses TRBV20-1 with TRBJ1-5; D is ambiguous. This CDR3 contains 11 residues. Per the germline V gene, CDR1 is DFQATT and CDR2 is SNEGSKA (reference sequence). Trimming took 3 bases from V and 5 from J, leaving 5 bases between them. The chain's CDR3 is CSASRHQPQHF. CDR3 bases: TGCAGTGCTAGTCGGCATCAGCCCCAGCATTTT.

This clonotype was counted ten times or more. The V and J genes are TRBV5-8 and TRBJ2-5; D possibly corresponds to TRBD2 (5 bases). Deletions cut 3 bases from V and 2 bases from J, with 11 bases between. Germline V lookup: CDR1 SGHTS, CDR2 YDEGEE. The length of the CDR3 is 14 residues. CDR3 amino acids: CASSWGPGQETQYF. The DNA for the CDR3 is TGTGCCAGCAGCTGGGGTCCGGGACAAGAGACCCAGTACTTC. The whole variable domain, filled in from reference TRBV5-8 and TRBJ2-5, reads EAGVTQSPTHLIKTRGQQATLRCSPISGHTSVYWYQQALGLGLQFLLWYDEGEERNRGNFPPRFSGRQFPNYSSELNVNALELEDSALYLCASSWGPGQETQYFGPGTRLLVL.

CDR3 protein: CASSYALAPTEETQYF. Written as DNA, the CDR3 is TGTGCCAGCAGTTACGCATTAGCGCCCACTGAAGAGACCCAGTACTTC. The chain couples TRBV6-9 to TRBJ2-5, with TRBD2 as a possible D gene (5 bases). The ends were cut back, 3 bases at V and 3 bases at J, with 17 bases in the middle. The length of the CDR3 is 16 residues. Germline CDR1 and CDR2: MNHGY and SVAAGI.

This clonotype was seen at least ten times. The V call is TRBV20-1, the J call TRBJ2-7, with 8 positions matching TRBD1. J lost 4 bases, V lost 3 bases, and 8 bases had no gene match. CDR3 length: 14 residues. Germline assignment: CDR1 DFQATT and CDR2 SNEGSKA (reference sequence). This chain's CDR3 is CSARGWGQEYEQYF. The CDR3 nucleotides are TGCAGTGCTAGGGGGTGGGGACAGGAGTACGAGCAGTACTTC.

This clonotype was counted many times. The chain recombines TRBV29-1 with TRBJ2-1; possibly TRBD1 for D (5 bases). Looked up from germline, CDR1 is SQVTM and CDR2 is ANQGSEA. V was clipped by 1 base and J by 7 bases, with 17 bases between them. The CDR3 has 15 amino acids. The CDR3 sequence is CSVEARRTIRNEQFF. CDR3 bases: TGCAGCGTTGAAGCACGAAGGACAATTAGAAATGAGCAGTTCTTC.

This clonotype was seen many times. V usage is TRBV5-8 and J usage is TRBJ1-6; the D is unclear. This CDR3 contains 12 residues. Trimming took 5 bases from V and 6 from J, leaving 6 bases between them. Germline values: CDR1 SGHTS, CDR2 YDEGEE. This CDR3 reads CASSFLNSPLHF. The CDR3 nucleotides are TGTGCCAGCAGTTTCCTTAATTCACCCCTCCACTTT. The full variable domain, with the rest looked up from reference TRBV5-8 and TRBJ1-6, is EAGVTQSPTHLIKTRGQQATLRCSPISGHTSVYWYQQALGLGLQFLLWYDEGEERNRGNFPPRFSGRQFPNYSSELNVNALELEDSALYLCASSFLNSPLHFGNGTRLTVT.

This clonotype came up many times. V gene TRBV20-1 combines with J gene TRBJ1-4; TRBD1 matches 7 bases. Trimming took 3 bases from V and 7 from J; bases not matched to a gene: 11. The CDR3 contains 15 residues. Germline loops: CDR1 DFQATT, CDR2 SNEGSKA (reference sequence). The CDR3 protein is CSASPTGRDFEKLFF. In DNA, the CDR3 is TGCAGTGCTAGCCCGACAGGGCGGGATTTTGAAAAACTGTTTTTT.

This clonotype was seen ten or more times. The rearrangement uses TRBV19 and TRBJ1-2, with D tentatively TRBD1 (6 bases). This CDR3 has 14 residues. The V gene lost 1 base and the J gene lost 7 bases, with 13 bases spanning the gap. Germline V gives CDR1 LNHDA, CDR2 SQIVND (reference sequence). The CDR3 sequence is CASSIGTTGPGYTF. The DNA of the CDR3 is TGTGCCAGTAGTATAGGGACCACAGGGCCTGGCTACACCTTC.

This clonotype was observed a few times. This chain links TRBV5-1 with TRBJ1-3, with TRBD1 matching 7 bases. The trim removed 3 bases at V and 2 bases at J, leaving 5 bases unmatched. The CDR3 spans 15 residues. Germline-derived CDR1 and CDR2 are SGHRS and YFSETQ. CDR3 coding DNA: TGCGCCAGCAGCTCAACGACAGGGACTGGAAACACCATATATTTT. It specifies CASSSTTGTGNTIYF.

This clonotype was detected many times. The chain carries TRBV6-5 and TRBJ2-5, with D possibly matching TRBD1 (6 bases). V was clipped by 0 bases and J by 2 bases, with 7 bases between them. The CDR3 consists of 14 residues. Germline assignment: CDR1 MNHEY and CDR2 SVGAGI. The CDR3: CASSYSGQQETQYF. DNA for the CDR3: TGTGCCAGCAGTTACTCAGGACAGCAAGAGACCCAGTACTTC.

This clonotype was observed at least ten times. This chain links TRBV12-3 or TRBV12-4 with TRBJ1-2; 11 nucleotides line up with TRBD1. The CDR3 runs 17 residues. The V segment lost 5 bases and the J segment 0 bases; nucleotides outside the gene matches: 8. CDR3 amino acids: CASSEWTGGPPNYGYTF. CDR3 DNA: TGTGCCAGCAGTGAATGGACAGGGGGCCCTCCTAACTATGGCTACACCTTC.

This clonotype appeared once. The J gene is TRBJ2-5, the V gene TRBV11-2; TRBD1 might be the D (6 bases). Trimming removed 1 base at V and 1 base at J, with 10 bases between. This CDR3 spans 15 amino acids. Germline CDR1 is SGHAT and CDR2 is FQNNGV. The CDR3 is CASSLGARGQETQYF. DNA for the CDR3: TGTGCCAGCAGCTTAGGGGCCAGGGGCCAAGAGACCCAGTACTTC.

This clonotype was recorded many times. The V gene is TRBV20-1, the J gene TRBJ2-5, with 11 bases matching TRBD2. Trimming took 3 bases from V and 2 from J; bases not matched to a gene: 2. Germline CDR1 reads DFQATT; CDR2 reads SNEGSKA (reference sequence). The CDR3 totals 14 residues. CDR3 in amino acids: CSASRTSGQETQYF. CDR3 in DNA: TGCAGTGCTAGTAGGACTAGCGGGCAAGAGACCCAGTACTTC.

This clonotype was counted many times. This chain links TRBV27 with TRBJ2-7; unclear D gene. With 10 bases removed from V and 2 bases from J, the gap between germline ends came to 18 bases. The CDR3 is 14 amino acids. Germline V gene lookup returns CDR1 MNHEY and CDR2 SMNVEV (reference sequence). The CDR3 protein is CATIDRNKAYEQYF. CDR3 coding DNA: TGTGCCACCATAGACCGAAACAAGGCCTACGAGCAGTACTTC.

This clonotype was observed many times. The chain joins TRBV28 to TRBJ1-2; 8 bases agree with TRBD1. V was pared by 4 bases and J by 8 bases, with 12 bases of the junction left unmatched. The CDR3 is 15 residues long. The germline CDR1 and CDR2 sequences are MDHEN and SYDVKM. Here the CDR3 reads CASSSLTGALLGYTF. CDR3 bases: TGTGCCAGCAGTTCGCTGACAGGGGCGCTTCTAGGCTACACCTTC.

This clonotype showed up many times. The gene calls are TRBV7-8 and TRBJ1-1; no reliable D call. Germline values: CDR1 SGHVS, CDR2 FQNEAQ. The V end was cut by 0 bases, the J end by 0 bases, with 8 bases between. This CDR3 is 15 amino acids long. This CDR3 reads CASSLARIMNTEAFF. DNA of the CDR3: TGTGCCAGCAGCTTAGCCCGGATCATGAACACTGAAGCTTTCTTT. Full variable domain (remainder filled in from reference TRBV7-8 and TRBJ1-1): GAGVSQSPRYKVAKRGQDVALRCDPISGHVSLFWYQQALGQGPEFLTYFQNEAQLDKSGLPSDRFFAERPEGSVSTLKIQRTQQEDSAVYLCASSLARIMNTEAFFGQGTRLTVV.